A selection of T cell receptor beta chains follows, all from one sample in a study of human T cells and chemical hapten exposure. TCRdb fed the RACE reads into MiXCR, producing one record per CDR3 protein. The table lists around 380,000 distinct CDR3 sequences, roughly 4.8% of them singletons. The starting material was whole blood, obtained in connection with sensitization to the hapten diphenylcyclopropenone (DPC). These TCRs come from a woman aged 45 to 65 with alopecia areata. Some clones in this sample may be carry-over from other donors' samples. The conserved cysteine and the conserved F or W are not part of the CDR3 here.

>TRBV28|TRBJ2-1
ASSKGFSYNEQF
>TRBV13|TRBJ1-1
ASSAITGHTEAF
>TRBV5-6|TRBJ2-1
ASQAGGHYNEQF
>TRBV20-1|TRBJ2-2
SARVGEPTGELF
>TRBV3-1|TRBJ2-2
ASSQGYDRGELF
>TRBV6-2/TRBV6-3|TRBJ2-7
ASSYSGGLPGEQY
>TRBV29-1|TRBJ2-3
SVETVWGGTDTQY
>TRBV29-1|TRBJ2-1
SVGSGGPDEQF
>TRBV28|TRBJ2-7
ASKGSGTASYEQY
>TRBV3-1|TRBJ1-5
ASSQRQGNQPQH
>TRBV4-3|TRBJ2-7
ASSQDRGQTYEQY
>TRBV19|TRBJ2-3
ASSKRTAQGDTQY
>TRBV27|TRBJ1-2
ASSMGQIYGYT
>TRBV7-9|TRBJ2-3
ASSRDSTDTQY
>TRBV29-1|TRBJ1-1
SANWGTEAF
>TRBV7-2|TRBJ2-3
ASSLAGNTDTQY
>TRBV2|TRBJ2-2
ASSETGELF
>TRBV5-1|TRBJ2-2
ASREGAGTNTGELF
>TRBV29-1|TRBJ1-1
SAETGKVAF
>TRBV5-1|TRBJ1-2
ASSLAGASPGGYT
>TRBV28|TRBJ2-2
ASSLGTSNTGELF
>TRBV11-2|TRBJ2-2
ASSLWEVELF
>TRBV7-2|TRBJ2-1
ASSLSGTPNNELF
>TRBV4-2|TRBJ1-2
ASSQDGGSPYGYT
>TRBV12-3/TRBV12-4|TRBJ2-1
ASSLKTSGNDEQF
>TRBV12-3/TRBV12-4|TRBJ1-2
ASSIRVSYGYT
>TRBV6-5|TRBJ1-4
ASSMTGLANEKLF
>TRBV28|TRBJ1-2
ASSLRQGALGYT
>TRBV3-1|TRBJ1-3
ASSPDRGSRQY
>TRBV5-1|TRBJ2-5
ASSPSRADQETQY
>TRBV6-1|TRBJ2-3
ASSETGLAGSTDTQY
>TRBV20-1|TRBJ2-3
SASSEADTQY
>TRBV12-3/TRBV12-4|TRBJ1-1
ASSSQGNTEAF
>TRBV5-1|TRBJ1-2
ASSSITGVYGYT
>TRBV27|TRBJ2-3
ASSILGDTQY
>TRBV6-2/TRBV6-3|TRBJ1-5
ASSHHRTGYSNQPQH
>TRBV20-1|TRBJ1-1
RAGQLNTEAF
>TRBV5-1|TRBJ2-7
ASSPTGGDQY
>TRBV6-5|TRBJ1-6
ASSYSPLTRGSSYNSPLH
>TRBV29-1|TRBJ2-1
SADTGTSIYEQF
>TRBV27|TRBJ2-4
ASSTYGPSKNIQY
>TRBV10-2|TRBJ1-5
ASSESISNQPQH
>TRBV4-2|TRBJ1-1
ASSLGVRDFRGGTEAF
>TRBV11-2|TRBJ2-7
ASSFPFVLGSLRYEQY
>TRBV6-6|TRBJ2-3
ASGIAGATDTQY
>TRBV20-1|TRBJ1-1
SARLTGSTEAF
>TRBV12-3/TRBV12-4|TRBJ2-1
ASSLGTYNEQF
>TRBV11-2|TRBJ2-2
ASSLLAGVTTGELF
>TRBV29-1|TRBJ2-3
SVDIGLAGGGTQY
>TRBV2|TRBJ2-3
ASRRNSGGATDTQY
>TRBV28|TRBJ1-3
ASSRNRGSGNTIY
>TRBV29-1|TRBJ2-1
SVARGGSYNEQF
>TRBV10-3|TRBJ1-3
AISESPSGNTIY
>TRBV4-2|TRBJ1-1
ASSQASTEAF
>TRBV6-5|TRBJ1-5
ASSSTGMPNQPQH
>TRBV9|TRBJ2-2
ASSVAEGLQNTGELF